Below, 29 T cell receptor beta chains from the same sample are listed, as sequenced in a study of cytomegalovirus exposure and HLA in healthy donors. Primers for the PCR totalled 60 Vbeta and 13 Jbeta. The data were produced by immunoSEQ multiplex PCR, yet TCRdb's version contains in-frame clones alone and is incomplete. Among about 160,000 clones listed, 68% were seen once. Sequencing was carried out using PBMCs. These receptors were taken from a middle-aged man in good health and CMV-seronegative.

This CDR3 reads CASSEYGTGSYEQYF. The CDR3 DNA reads TGTGCCAGCAGTGAATACGGGACAGGGTCCTACGAGCAGTACTTC. The chain employs TRBV25-1 and TRBJ2-7; 9 bases agree with TRBD1. Trimming at V came to 0 bases and at J to 1 base, leaving 1 base not matched to a gene. The CDR3 runs 15 residues. Germline-derived CDR1 and CDR2 are MGHDK and SYGVNS.

As regards this clone: A read error may account for a junction end that differs from germline. The chain is built from TRBV2 and TRBJ2-5, with 7 bases matching TRBD1. The germline gives CDR1 SNHLY, CDR2 FYNNEI. This CDR3 region has 14 residues. The CDR3 here is CASSYRGNQETQYF. The CDR3 DNA sequence: TGTGCCAGCAGTTACAGGGGTAATCAAGAAACCCAGTACTTC.

The CDR3 protein is CASSPRTASYGYTF. The CDR3 coding sequence is TGTGCCAGCAGCCCGAGGACAGCTAGCTATGGCTACACCTTC. The chain employs TRBV7-2 and TRBJ1-2; TRBD1 is a possible D gene (6 bases). Germline V CDR1 and CDR2: SGHTA, FQGNSA. The CDR3 contains 14 residues. V dropped 5 bases and J dropped 4 bases, with 14 bases sitting between them.

The chain couples TRBV5-1 to TRBJ2-6; 7 bases are shared with TRBD1. Germline values: CDR1 SGHRS, CDR2 YFSETQ. Trimming cost V 4 bases and J 1 base; bases outside gene matches: 11. The CDR3 totals 18 residues. The CDR3 spells CASSPSGTVDSGANVLTF. CDR3 bases: TGCGCCAGCAGCCCTTCCGGGACAGTAGATTCTGGGGCCAACGTCCTGACTTTC.

This clone showed up just a few times. The V gene is TRBV29-1, the J gene TRBJ1-5, with 7 bases that match TRBD1. CDR3 size: 13 residues. V gave up 4 bases and J gave up 7 bases; unmatched junction bases: 7. Germline V gene sequence: CDR1 SQVTM, CDR2 ANQGSEA. DNA of the CDR3: TGCAGCGTTGCGACAGGGAAGCACCAGCCCCAGCATTTT. This sequence encodes CSVATGKHQPQHF.

The chain links TRBV7-2 to TRBJ1-2; D is possibly TRBD1 (5 bases). Trimming stripped 1 base from V and 8 bases from J, with 14 bases between. The CDR3 runs 14 residues. The V gene's germline CDR1 is SGHTA and CDR2 FQGNSA. CDR3 DNA sequence: TGTGCCAGCAGCTTAGATCGCAGGGTGGGGGGCTACACCTTC. It translates to CASSLDRRVGGYTF. The entire variable domain, with the rest obtained from reference TRBV7-2 and TRBJ1-2, is as follows: GAGVSQSPSNKVTEKGKDVELRCDPISGHTALYWYRQSLGQGLEFLIYFQGNSAPDKSGLPSDRFSAERTGGSVSTLTIQRTQQEDSAVYLCASSLDRRVGGYTFGSGTRLTVV.

The chain has TRBV6-6 and TRBJ1-3; TRBD1 matches at 8 bases. With V trimmed by 2 bases and J by 5 bases, 8 bases remained unmatched. The germline gives CDR1 MNHNY, CDR2 SVGAGI (reference sequence). This CDR3 has 16 residues. The CDR3 loop is CASSYPQGGQRNTIYF. CDR3 DNA: TGTGCCAGCAGTTACCCACAGGGGGGACAAAGAAACACCATATATTTT.

The rearrangement uses TRBV11-3 and TRBJ2-7; 10 bases are a match to TRBD1. The germline gives CDR1 SGHNT, CDR2 YENEEA. Trimming removed 6 bases from V and 5 bases from J; junction bases left unmatched: 7. The CDR3 spans 14 residues. CDR3 bases: TGTGCCAGCAGTATCACCGGGACAGGGGACGAGCAGTACTTC. This gives the protein CASSITGTGDEQYF.

The chain couples TRBV19 to TRBJ2-1, with TRBD2 matching over 8 bases. V shed 10 bases and J 5 bases; nucleotides not matched to a gene: 10. In germline, CDR1 is LNHDA, CDR2 SQIVND (reference sequence). This CDR3 contains 14 residues. The CDR3 nucleotides read TGTGCCACCAGAGATGGACTAGCTCACAATGAGCAGTTCTTC. It is translated as CATRDGLAHNEQFF.

V and J are TRBV2 and TRBJ2-3; 7 positions agree with TRBD1. The V gene end was trimmed by 3 bases and the J gene end by 0 bases; junction bases not matched to a gene: 9. The germline gives CDR1 SNHLY, CDR2 FYNNEI. This CDR3 comprises 17 residues. The CDR3 nucleotides read TGTGCCAGCAGTGATCCCCAGGGGGAGACAAGCACAGATACGCAGTATTTT. Its protein product is CASSDPQGETSTDTQYF.

CDR3 in amino acids: CASSQDSGGSYEQYF. The CDR3 DNA reads TGCGCCAGCAGCCAAGATTCGGGGGGCTCCTACGAGCAGTACTTC. The chain recombines TRBV4-1 with TRBJ2-7; TRBD2 matches 7 bases. V shed 0 bases, J shed 0 bases, and the junction held 2 bases outside the gene matches. The V gene's germline CDR1 is MGHRA and CDR2 YSYEKL. This CDR3 is 15 amino acids long.

V is TRBV7-3 and J is TRBJ1-1; tentative D call: TRBD1 (6 bases). V was trimmed by 3 bases and J by 1 base, leaving 9 bases between them. The CDR3 covers 14 residues. CDR1 is SGHTA and CDR2 is FQGTGA in the germline V gene. The CDR3: CASSLGARNTEAFF. DNA for the CDR3: TGTGCCAGCAGCTTGGGGGCACGGAACACTGAAGCTTTCTTT.

The chain couples TRBV28 to TRBJ1-2, with 8 positions matching TRBD1. The trim removed 1 base at V and 7 bases at J, leaving 5 bases unmatched. CDR1 is MDHEN and CDR2 is SYDVKM in the germline V gene. This CDR3 has 14 residues. DNA of the CDR3: TGTGCCAGCAGTTTATCGACAGGGGAAGCTGGCTACACCTTC. It specifies CASSLSTGEAGYTF.

This clone was counted a few times. J is TRBJ1-6 and V is TRBV5-8; D unresolved. Trimming removed 0 bases from V and 9 bases from J, with 10 bases in between. The CDR3 covers 14 residues. Germline CDR1 is SGHTS and CDR2 is YDEGEE. CDR3 region: CASSLGGATSPLHF. In DNA, the CDR3 is TGTGCCAGCAGCTTGGGGGGAGCAACTTCACCCCTCCACTTT.

The chain links TRBV2 to TRBJ1-6; D uncertain. CDR1 and CDR2 from the germline V gene are SNHLY and FYNNEI. Trimming removed 7 bases at V and 2 bases at J, with 12 bases between. The CDR3 covers 15 residues. The CDR3, as DNA: TGTGCCAGCATGAAACGGGGAGCCTATAATTCACCCCTCCACTTT. Translating it yields CASMKRGAYNSPLHF.

Written as DNA, the CDR3 is TGTGCCAGCAGCTTAATTGGTAGCGGGGGGGCTGAGACCCAGTACTTC. As protein: CASSLIGSGGAETQYF. V gene TRBV7-3 combines with J gene TRBJ2-5; 11 bases line up with TRBD2. Germline V lookup: CDR1 SGHTA, CDR2 FQGTGA. The CDR3 is 16 amino acids. J gave up 5 bases and V 1 base, and 6 bases lay outside the gene matches.

This chain connects TRBV27 to TRBJ1-1, with 8 nucleotides matching TRBD1. With 6 bases clipped from V and 3 bases from J, the junction kept 9 bases outside the gene matches. The CDR3 covers 15 residues. The V gene's germline CDR1 is MNHEY and CDR2 SMNVEV (reference sequence). In DNA form, the CDR3 reads TGTGCCAGCAGATTAAACCAGGGGGCGCACACTGAAGCTTTCTTT. It codes for CASRLNQGAHTEAFF.

The chain combines TRBV5-1 with TRBJ1-1; D is possibly TRBD1 (6 bases). Trimming cost V 0 bases and J 3 bases, with 9 bases left between them. The CDR3 totals 14 residues. The germline V gene encodes CDR1 SGHRS and CDR2 YFSETQ. The CDR3 coding sequence is TGCGCCAGCAGCTTGGTTTGGGGGCACACTGAAGCTTTCTTT. Amino acids: CASSLVWGHTEAFF.

This clone was seen only once. The J gene is TRBJ1-2, the V gene TRBV4-1; maybe TRBD1 (6 bases). Per germline, CDR1 MGHRA and CDR2 YSYEKL. The CDR3 is 15 residues long. V was shortened by 1 base and J by 7 bases, with 16 bases between the two germline ends. As DNA, the CDR3 is TGCGCCAGCAGCCAAGGACAGGCTCATCAGGGTGGCTACACCTTC. Residues: CASSQGQAHQGGYTF.

J is TRBJ1-2 and V is TRBV28; 7 bases are a match to TRBD1. The CDR3 totals 14 residues. Germline V gives CDR1 MDHEN, CDR2 SYDVKM. Germline trimming cut 3 bases from V and 3 bases from J; bases unmatched to any gene: 4. The CDR3 nucleotides read TGTGCCAGCAGTTTCAGGGGGGCTGACTATGGCTACACCTTC. Encoded protein: CASSFRGADYGYTF.

This clone was picked up a small number of times. This chain joins TRBV6-1 and TRBJ1-2; D perhaps matches TRBD1 (6 bases). The V end was cut by 5 bases, the J end by 4 bases, with 14 bases between. The germline V gene has CDR1 MNHNS and CDR2 SASEGT. The CDR3 sequence is 14 residues long. DNA of the CDR3: TGTGCCAGCAGTACGGGGGGGCAAGTCTATGGCTACACCTTC. Translating it yields CASSTGGQVYGYTF.

The chain employs TRBV6-5 and TRBJ1-2; 7 positions match TRBD1. The germline CDR1 and CDR2 sequences are MNHEY and SVGAGI. Trimming took 5 bases from V and 4 from J; bases not matched to a gene: 4. The CDR3 contains 13 residues. The CDR3 protein is CASSTRTGYGYTF. CDR3 coding DNA: TGTGCCAGCAGTACTCGGACAGGCTATGGCTACACCTTC.

Turning to this clone: The same CDR3 is also encoded by other DNA sequences in this sample. J is TRBJ2-5 and V is TRBV5-1; TRBD2 matches 7 bases. Germline V gene sequence: CDR1 SGHRS, CDR2 YFSETQ. After removal of 0 bases from V and 2 bases from J, the junction contained 4 bases not matched to a gene. The CDR3 covers 15 residues. The DNA of the CDR3 is TGCGCCAGCAGCTTGGGTGGCGGGGGTCAAGAGACCCAGTACTTC. As protein: CASSLGGGGQETQYF.

This clone was seen once. This chain links TRBV7-8 with TRBJ1-4, with 7 bases aligning to TRBD1. Germline CDR1 SGHVS, CDR2 FQNEAQ. CDR3 length equals 14 residues. The V segment lost 5 bases and the J segment 8 bases; nucleotides outside the gene matches: 8. The CDR3: CASSETGAREKLFF. CDR3 DNA: TGTGCCAGCAGCGAAACAGGGGCACGGGAAAAACTGTTTTTT.

The chain joins TRBV5-1 to TRBJ2-7; 9 bases match TRBD2. This CDR3 is built from 17 residues. In germline, CDR1 is SGHRS, CDR2 YFSETQ. V shed 0 bases, J shed 0 bases, and the junction held 7 bases outside the gene matches. The CDR3 nucleotides are TGCGCCAGCAGCTTGGCCCCAGCGGGGGGTTTCTCCTACGAGCAGTACTTC. It yields the protein CASSLAPAGGFSYEQYF.

This clone turned up a few times. The chain recombines TRBV4-2 with TRBJ1-1; D is perhaps TRBD1 (5 bases). This CDR3 is built from 19 residues. V lost 0 bases, J lost 3 bases, and 23 bases lay in between. Germline V CDR1 and CDR2: LGHNA, YNFKEQ. The CDR3 nucleotides read TGTGCCAGCAGCCAAGATCCGTGGGCCACAGGAATTGGGGACACTGAAGCTTTCTTT. It specifies CASSQDPWATGIGDTEAFF.

This chain links TRBV5-1 with TRBJ2-1; D is uncertain. The length of the CDR3 is 11 residues. V lost 2 bases to trimming and J lost 5 bases, with 2 bases between them. The germline V gene encodes CDR1 SGHRS and CDR2 YFSETQ. The CDR3 bases are TGCGCCAGCAGCTTCGACAATGAGCAGTTCTTC. Translated: CASSFDNEQFF.

A few counts support this clone. The genes are TRBV5-6 and TRBJ1-1, with no clear D. The CDR3 runs 15 residues. Germline V gene data show CDR1 as SGHDT and CDR2 as YYEEEE. Trimming removed 5 bases at V and 0 bases at J, with 14 bases between. The CDR3 DNA is TGTGCCAGCAGTCCCGTTGGGCTGATGAACACTGAAGCTTTCTTT. It is translated as CASSPVGLMNTEAFF. The full variable domain, its missing parts supplied by reference TRBV5-6 and TRBJ1-1, is DAGVTQSPTHLIKTRGQQVTLRCSPKSGHDTVSWYQQALGQGPQFIFQYYEEEERQRGNFPDRFSGHQFPNYSSELNVNALLLGDSALYLCASSPVGLMNTEAFFGQGTRLTVV.

V and J are TRBV4-1 and TRBJ2-6; 8 nucleotides align to TRBD1. The CDR3 length is 15 residues. V lost 1 base and J lost 7; bases outside the gene matches: 3. CDR1 MGHRA and CDR2 YSYEKL come from the germline V gene. The CDR3 sequence is CASSQGTGRANVLTF. The CDR3 DNA reads as TGCGCCAGCAGCCAAGGGACAGGGAGAGCCAACGTCCTGACTTTC.